This TCR beta chain was recovered during a study of T cell changes during pregnancy in multiple sclerosis. This CDR3 region has 13 residues. Per the germline V gene, CDR1 is SGHAT and CDR2 is FQNNGV. The V and J ends lost 1 base and 4 bases respectively, with 5 bases between them. TCRdb's copy holds only in-frame clones and misses some; the assay was immunoSEQ multiplex PCR. The data contain some 110,000 clones, around 90% of them singletons. The V call is TRBV11-2, the J call TRBJ2-1; D gene ambiguous. This TCR came from a female donor with multiple sclerosis, enrolled in a pregnancy study. Sample: peripheral blood, taken in the third trimester of pregnancy. The CDR3 DNA reads as TGTGCCAGCAGCTTAGGGCAGTACAATGAGCAGTTCTTC. Its protein product is CASSLGQYNEQFF.